Sequencing of this T cell receptor (beta chain) was carried out in a study of blood T cells in healthy people across ages. This clonotype was seen a few times. For the second PCR, which ran for 7 to 11 cycles, a sample-barcoded 5' primer and a J-beta primer mix were used. TCRdb re-analysed the 5' RACE reads in MiXCR, keeping a single row per CDR3 protein. Counted here are about 540,000 distinct CDR3 sequences, about 24% occurring once; the ten biggest clones make up around 10%. These data are also associated with another study on T cells of mothers and their children.

The clonotype was recovered from a boy aged 5-17 years in good health. The sequenced material came from blood.

CDR3 in amino acids: CASSPPGASGTSYNEQFF. CDR3 sequence (DNA): TGTGCCAGCAGTCCCCCGGGGGCTAGCGGAACTTCCTACAATGAGCAGTTCTTC. This rearrangement joins TRBV11-3 to TRBJ2-1; maybe TRBD2 (7 bases). This CDR3 is 18 amino acids long. Germline CDR1 SGHNT, CDR2 YENEEA. Trimming took off 6 bases at V and 1 base at J, with 22 bases between the two ends.